A selection of T cell receptor beta chains follows, all from one sample in a study of CD8 T cells in Susac syndrome. TCRdb analysed the immunoSEQ multiplex PCR reads with MiXCR anew, one entry per CDR3 protein. The table includes about 440,000 distinct CDR3 sequences, 85% detected once. What was sequenced was CD8+ T cells from PBMCs. The receptor set was obtained from a human donor with multiple sclerosis. Each CDR3 is given with its conserved first and last residue. The D gene is left open where the match is weak. A row's size may be missing; if present it is once, few, many or a size class.

J gene,V gene,clone size,D gene,CDR3 protein,CDR3 DNA
TRBJ1-2,TRBV12-3/TRBV12-4,NA,NA,CASSPTIDYGYTF,TGTGCCAGCAGTCCGACAATAGACTATGGCTACACCTTC
TRBJ2-6,TRBV6-1,NA,NA,CASSEQGGANVLTF,TGTGCCAGCAGTGAACAGGGTGGGGCCAACGTCCTGACTTTC
TRBJ2-7,TRBV9,NA,NA,CASSVGGTPSYEQYF,TGTGCCAGCAGCGTAGGGGGGACCCCCTCCTACGAGCAGTACTTC
TRBJ1-2,TRBV11-1,NA,NA,CASSYPIGPKSDSSVSNYGFYTF,TGTGCCAGCAGCTACCCGATTGGCCCGAAGTCGGACAGTTCCGTCTCTAACTATGGCTTCTACACCTTC
TRBJ2-7,TRBV2,NA,NA,CATLPTSPSEQYF,TGTGCCACCCTGCCGACTAGTCCTTCCGAGCAGTACTTC
TRBJ2-3,TRBV29-1,NA,NA,CSVRENPGTQYF,TGCAGCGTCCGGGAGAACCCAGGTACGCAGTATTTT
TRBJ1-2,TRBV5-1,NA,NA,CASSLTALYGYTF,TGCGCCAGCAGCTTGACCGCATTGTATGGCTACACCTTC
TRBJ2-7,TRBV2,NA,TRBD2,CATFIAGPTYEQYF,TGTGCCACATTCATAGCGGGGCCTACCTACGAGCAGTACTTC
TRBJ2-1,TRBV2,NA,NA,CASSVKGYSYNEQFF,TGTGCCAGCAGTGTGAAAGGTTACTCCTACAATGAGCAGTTCTTC
TRBJ1-1,TRBV6-5,NA,NA,CATHREVGTEAFF,TGTGCCACTCACAGGGAGGTTGGCACTGAAGCTTTCTTT
TRBJ2-6,TRBV2,NA,NA,CASSEYGGLAGPGANVLTF,TGTGCCAGCAGTGAATATGGGGGGCTCGCGGGACCTGGGGCCAACGTCCTGACTTTC
TRBJ2-7,TRBV12-5,NA,NA,CASGLDSYEQYF,TGTGCTAGTGGTTTGGACAGCTACGAGCAGTACTTC
TRBJ2-7,TRBV4-1,NA,NA,CASSQDTEQYF,TGCGCCAGCAGCCAAGATACAGAGCAGTACTTC
TRBJ1-2,TRBV11-2,few,NA,CASSPRTDYGYTF,TGTGCCAGCAGCCCCCGGACAGACTATGGCTACACCTTC
TRBJ1-1,TRBV19,NA,NA,CASNNNEGGAEAFF,TGTGCCAGTAATAACAACGAGGGTGGGGCTGAAGCTTTCTTT
TRBJ1-1,TRBV29-1,NA,TRBD1,CSVVLQGDAEAFF,TGCAGCGTTGTCCTACAGGGGGATGCTGAAGCTTTCTTT
TRBJ1-5,TRBV7-9,NA,NA,CASSPEDQPQHF,TGTGCCAGCAGCCCCGAGGATCAGCCCCAGCATTTT
TRBJ1-1,TRBV13,NA,TRBD1,CASGGQRDTEAFF,TGTGCCAGCGGGGGACAGAGGGACACTGAAGCTTTCTTT
TRBJ2-7,TRBV30,NA,NA,CAWSGGQGPYEQYF,TGTGCCTGGAGTGGGGGGCAGGGCCCCTACGAGCAGTACTTC
TRBJ2-1,TRBV6-1,NA,TRBD2,CASGLADSYNEQFF,TGTGCCAGCGGGCTAGCGGACTCCTACAATGAGCAGTTCTTC
TRBJ2-7,TRBV19,NA,TRBD2,CASSIFSGPSYEQYF,TGTGCCAGTAGTATTTTTAGCGGGCCCTCCTACGAGCAGTACTTC
TRBJ1-6,TRBV5-5,NA,NA,CASSFFGPSPLHF,TGTGCCAGCAGCTTCTTTGGGCCGTCACCCCTCCACTTT
TRBJ1-5,TRBV21-1,NA,NA,CASTPGQGRGSNQPQHF,TGTGCCAGCACCCCGGGACAGGGGAGGGGGAGCAATCAGCCCCAGCATTTT
TRBJ1-1,TRBV6-1,NA,NA,CASSEAGWGDTEAFF,TGTGCCAGCAGTGAAGCAGGGTGGGGGGACACTGAAGCTTTCTTT
TRBJ1-1,TRBV11-2,NA,TRBD1,CASSPYDRGDEETEAFF,TGTGCCAGCAGCCCGTACGACAGGGGAGATGAGGAGACTGAAGCTTTCTTT
TRBJ2-1,TRBV4-1,NA,NA,CASSQDPGRGASGEQFF,TGCGCCAGCTCCCAAGACCCAGGGAGGGGGGCATCAGGTGAGCAGTTCTTC
TRBJ2-1,TRBV28,NA,NA,CASSLSLPDPRQFF,TGTGCCAGCAGTTTATCTCTCCCCGATCCGAGGCAGTTCTTC